This paragraph reports one T cell receptor (beta chain). The target antigen is unknown. The data belong to a study of T cell responses to AZD1222 COVID-19 vaccine. General observations from the study: An increase in Spike-specific TCR breadth and depth was observed after two AZD1222 doses. Dominant CD4 TCR responses targeted spike regions 160-218 and 743-854. Just 5 to 7 AZD1222 recipients were seropositive at baseline.

Germline CDR1 SGHRS, CDR2 YFSETQ. This CDR3 is 14 amino acids long. Trimming took 5 bases from V and 10 from J, leaving 16 bases between them. Second-dose intervals of approximately 4 or approximately 12 weeks were pooled. Produced via immunoSEQ multiplex PCR; TCRdb's table is partial and in-frame only. Of about 150,000 clones in the sample, 90% were seen once. The rearrangement links TRBV5-1 to TRBJ1-6; no clear D gene. This TCR derives from an adult who received the AZD1222 COVID-19 vaccine. The source material was peripheral blood, sampled 28 days after the second AZD1222 dose. The DNA of the CDR3 is TGCGCCAGCAGACCCCGCGGTTCAGAGTCACCCCTCCACTTT. Amino acids: CASRPRGSESPLHF.